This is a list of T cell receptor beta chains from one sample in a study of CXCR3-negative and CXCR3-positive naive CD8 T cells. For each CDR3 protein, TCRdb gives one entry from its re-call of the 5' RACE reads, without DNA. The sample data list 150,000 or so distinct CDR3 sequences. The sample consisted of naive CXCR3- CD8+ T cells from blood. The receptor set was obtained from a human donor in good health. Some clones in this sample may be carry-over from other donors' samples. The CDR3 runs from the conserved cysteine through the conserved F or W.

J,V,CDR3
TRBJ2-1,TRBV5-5,CASSFLLRGEQFF
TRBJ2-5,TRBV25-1,CASSPPGLQETQYF
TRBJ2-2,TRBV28,CASRGLAGPGELFF
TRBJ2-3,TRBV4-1,CASSSTYGRARTDTQYF
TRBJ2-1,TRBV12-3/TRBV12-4,CASRPKTGGEQFF
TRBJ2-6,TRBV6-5,CASSTGFSGANVLTF
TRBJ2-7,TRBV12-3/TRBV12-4,CASSLVGGFTYEQYF
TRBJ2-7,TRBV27,CASSLFGLRGEQYF
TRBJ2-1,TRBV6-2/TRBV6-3,CASSYGYVLRQGSDNEQFF
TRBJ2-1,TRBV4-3,CASSQRTGGADEQFF
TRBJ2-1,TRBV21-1,CASSKKPVTGGSYNEQFF